A single sample gave rise to the 24 T cell receptor beta chains below, sequenced in a study of CD8+ T cells in alopecia areata (dated by TCRdb to the late 2010s). Per the publication, the treatment or condition label means: oral pan-JAK inhibitor, 5-10 mg twice daily. Library preparation employed the immunoSEQ multiplex PCR assay. RNA was extracted from all samples and reverse transcribed into cDNA as template for TCR sequencing. In its TCRdb copy, this immuneACCESS table keeps in-frame sequences only and misses some clones. Where compared with another copy, unresolved V genes explain less than half of these, and the others have no known cause. The sample table holds roughly 92,000 clones, of which approximately 70% were seen once. The ten largest clones represent 15% to 20% of the sample. This specimen was CD8+ T cells sorted from blood, taken around week 46, from a patient treated with tofacitinib. These receptors came from a human donor with alopecia areata.

This clone was counted once. This chain links TRBV5-6 with TRBJ2-3, with D tentatively TRBD1 (6 bases). CDR1 is SGHDT and CDR2 is YYEEEE in the germline V gene. CDR3 length: 16 amino acids. Between the trimmed V and J ends, which lost 6 bases and 2 bases, there was a span of 19 bases. This CDR3 is CASTSGASPPTDTQYF. CDR3 in DNA: TGTGCCAGCACCTCAGGGGCTAGTCCCCCCACAGATACGCAGTATTTT.

The V and J genes are TRBV10-2 and TRBJ1-1; TRBD1 aligns across 7 bases. Germline V gene data show CDR1 as WSHSY and CDR2 as SAAADI. This CDR3 is built from 14 residues. V lost 5 bases to trimming and J lost 2 bases; unmatched junction nucleotides: 5. CDR3 coding DNA: TGCGCCAGCAGTTCGGGACAGCGAAACACTGAAGCTTTCTTT. This encodes CASSSGQRNTEAFF.

This clone was picked up a small number of times. The gene calls are TRBV28 and TRBJ2-7; D may be TRBD1 (5 bases). Trimming removed 2 bases at V and 4 bases at J, with 9 bases between. The V gene's germline CDR1 is MDHEN and CDR2 SYDVKM. There are 13 residues in the CDR3. This CDR3 reads CASSLGSGYEQYF. CDR3 DNA sequence: TGTGCCAGCAGTTTAGGGTCAGGGTACGAGCAGTACTTC.

This sequence joins TRBV5-1 and TRBJ2-1, with D perhaps TRBD2 (7 bases). This CDR3 has 15 residues. Germline V lookup: CDR1 SGHRS, CDR2 YFSETQ. Deletions cut 0 bases from V and 6 bases from J, with 13 bases between. DNA of the CDR3: TGCGCCAGCAGCTTGGCTGAGGGGGGGCCCAATGAGCAGTTCTTC. Translating gives CASSLAEGGPNEQFF.

In the case of this clone: Other DNA variants within this sample encode the same CDR3. V is TRBV6-5 and J is TRBJ2-7, with 8 bases aligning to TRBD1. Germline CDR1 MNHEY, CDR2 SVGAGI. V gave up 2 bases and J gave up 7 bases; unmatched junction bases: 7. This CDR3 contains 14 residues. The CDR3 sequence: CASSYGQGAYEQYF. The CDR3 nucleotides read TGTGCCAGCAGTTACGGGCAGGGGGCGTATGAGCAGTACTTC.

This sequence joins TRBV19 and TRBJ2-7; TRBD2 is a possible D gene (6 bases). This CDR3 comprises 13 residues. Trimming stripped 6 bases from V and 1 base from J, with 10 bases between. Germline lookup yields CDR1 LNHDA and CDR2 SQIVND (reference sequence). The CDR3 loop reads CASSLGGSYEQYF. In nucleotides, the CDR3 is TGTGCCAGTAGCCTGGGGGGATCCTACGAGCAGTACTTC.

The CDR3 spells CASSMRTGGQNTEAFF. The CDR3 region has the DNA TGTGCCAGTAGTATGAGGACAGGGGGGCAGAACACTGAAGCTTTCTTT. The chain links TRBV19 to TRBJ1-1; 10 bases are shared with TRBD1. The ends lost 3 bases at V and 1 base at J; junction bases unmatched: 5. Germline loops: CDR1 LNHDA, CDR2 SQIVND (reference sequence). The CDR3 runs to 16 residues.

The chain is built from TRBV25-1 and TRBJ2-7; 10 nucleotides match TRBD1. Germline V CDR1 and CDR2: MGHDK, SYGVNS. This CDR3 comprises 15 residues. V was clipped by 2 bases and J by 5 bases; unmatched bases: 6. In DNA, the CDR3 is TGTGCCAGCAGTGAACCGGGACAGGGGATACACGAGCAGTACTTC. It is translated as CASSEPGQGIHEQYF.

This chain joins TRBV19 and TRBJ1-2; 8 nucleotides align to TRBD1. V shed 8 bases and J 7 bases; nucleotides not matched to a gene: 9. The germline V gene encodes CDR1 LNHDA and CDR2 SQIVND (reference sequence). The CDR3 loop spans 13 amino acids. The CDR3 DNA is TGTGCCAGTGTGGACAGGGCGGGTCTTGGCTACACCTTC. Protein: CASVDRAGLGYTF.

The chain has TRBV14 and TRBJ2-7, with 9 bases fitting TRBD1. CDR3 size: 15 residues. Germline values: CDR1 SGHDN, CDR2 FVKESK. Unmatched junction bases numbered 6, after V lost 4 bases and J lost 2 bases. The CDR3 sequence: CASSPRDRVPYEQYF. The CDR3 DNA follows: TGTGCCAGCAGCCCCCGGGACAGGGTGCCCTACGAGCAGTACTTC.

The chain employs TRBV27 and TRBJ2-1, with D perhaps TRBD2 (5 bases). CDR1 MNHEY and CDR2 SMNVEV come from the germline V gene (reference sequence). The CDR3 consists of 16 residues. Between the trimmed V and J ends, which lost 5 bases and 5 bases, there was a span of 19 bases. CDR3 in amino acids: CASSPSAGERDNEQFF. The CDR3 bases are TGTGCCAGCAGTCCCTCCGCCGGGGAGCGCGACAATGAGCAGTTCTTC.

The rearrangement joins TRBV7-6 to TRBJ2-1; the D is unclear. This CDR3 comprises 13 residues. Trimming left V 1 base short and J 6 bases short, with 7 bases between. The V gene's germline CDR1 is SGHVS and CDR2 FNYEAQ. CDR3 sequence: CASSLGQINEQFF. The CDR3 DNA reads as TGTGCCAGCAGCTTAGGGCAGATCAATGAGCAGTTCTTC.

The DNA of the CDR3 is TGTGCCAGCAGTCAAAACAGGGGTGCAAAGGGCTACACCTTC. This translates into CASSQNRGAKGYTF. This chain connects TRBV11-2 to TRBJ1-2; 7 nucleotides agree with TRBD1. Germline V gene data show CDR1 as SGHAT and CDR2 as FQNNGV. The ends lost 6 bases at V and 8 bases at J; junction bases unmatched: 12. This CDR3 contains 14 residues.

The chain carries TRBV5-6 and TRBJ1-5; D unresolved. Trimming took 1 base from V and 3 from J, leaving 11 bases between them. The CDR3 totals 15 residues. Germline-derived CDR1 and CDR2 are SGHDT and YYEEEE. CDR3 bases: TGTGCCAGCAGCTTGATGGGCCACTACAATCAGCCCCAGCATTTT. Residues: CASSLMGHYNQPQHF.

The sample holds one count of this clone. The V gene is TRBV6-5, the J gene TRBJ2-3; a possible D gene is TRBD2 (6 bases). The CDR3 is 14 residues long. CDR1 MNHEY and CDR2 SVGAGI come from the germline V gene. V gave up 6 bases and J gave up 0 bases, with 10 bases separating them. The CDR3 loop reads CASRTGVSTDTQYF. In DNA form, the CDR3 reads TGTGCCAGCAGAACGGGAGTAAGCACAGATACGCAGTATTTT.

The CDR3, as DNA: TGTGCCAGCAGCTTAGGGGACAGCTATGAGCAGTTCTTC. This translates into CASSLGDSYEQFF. The V gene is TRBV7-2, the J gene TRBJ2-1; TRBD1 matches at 7 bases. This CDR3 is built from 13 residues. CDR1 and CDR2 (germline): SGHTA, FQGNSA. The V and J ends lost 1 base and 8 bases, in that order; junction bases with no gene match: 2.

The chain is built from TRBV29-1 and TRBJ1-1; D remains unclear. Deletions cut 7 bases from V and 11 bases from J, with 14 bases between. This CDR3 spans 10 amino acids. CDR1 and CDR2 from the germline V gene are SQVTM and ANQGSEA. The CDR3 DNA reads as TGCAGCGCCGATCGGGGATGGGCTTTCTTT. Protein sequence: CSADRGWAFF. The variable domain in full, with the rest retrieved from reference TRBV29-1 and TRBJ1-1, is SAVISQKPSRDICQRGTSLTIQCQVDSQVTMMFWYRQQPGQSLTLIATANQGSEATYESGFVIDKFPISRPNLTFSTLTVSNMSPEDSSIYLCSADRGWAFFGQGTRLTVV.

This chain connects TRBV27 to TRBJ1-6, with no clear D. Looked up from germline, CDR1 is MNHEY and CDR2 is SMNVEV (reference sequence). Deletions cut 6 bases from V and 10 bases from J, with 13 bases between. The CDR3 extends over 13 amino acids. This CDR3 is CASSLRHGSPLHF. The CDR3 DNA reads as TGTGCCAGCAGCTTAAGACACGGATCACCCCTCCACTTT.

This chain uses TRBV30 with TRBJ2-1; D unresolved. The germline CDR1 and CDR2 sequences are GTSNPN and SVGIG (reference sequence). Trimming removed 3 bases from V and 7 bases from J, with 10 bases in between. The CDR3 is 12 residues long. The CDR3 DNA sequence: TGTGCCTGGAGCCCCCATTTGAATGAGCAGTTCTTC. Translation: CAWSPHLNEQFF. The full variable domain, its missing parts supplied by reference TRBV30 and TRBJ2-1, is SQTIHQWPATLVQPVGSPLSLECTVEGTSNPNLYWYRQAAGRGLQLLFYSVGIGQISSEVPQNLSASRPQDRQFILSSKKLLLSDSGFYLCAWSPHLNEQFFGPGTRLTVL.

The V and J genes are TRBV10-3 and TRBJ2-7, with 12 positions matching TRBD2. The junction had 3 bases not matched to a gene; V was cut back by 9 bases and J by 3 bases. The germline gives CDR1 ENHRY, CDR2 SYGVKD. The CDR3 covers 13 residues. As DNA, the CDR3 is TGTGCCATGACTAGCGGGGGCCTCTACGAGCAGTACTTC. This translates into CAMTSGGLYEQYF.

This clone was recorded once. This chain links TRBV19 with TRBJ2-1; D perhaps matches TRBD2 (5 bases). This CDR3 spans 12 amino acids. The V and J ends lost 1 base and 8 bases respectively, with 6 bases between them. Looked up from germline, CDR1 is LNHDA and CDR2 is SQIVND (reference sequence). The CDR3 here is CASSIGEYEQFF. DNA of the CDR3: TGTGCCAGTAGTATAGGGGAGTATGAGCAGTTCTTC.

Concerning this clone itself: A single base is all that separates this from a far larger clone, so a read error is likely. Other DNA sequences in this specimen translate into the identical CDR3. The chain uses TRBV5-5 and TRBJ2-7; no reliable D call. Germline V lookup: CDR1 SGHKS, CDR2 YYEKEE (reference sequence). The CDR3 is 12 amino acids. The V end was cut by 0 bases, the J end by 2 bases, with 3 bases between. The CDR3 nucleotides read TGTGCCAGCAGCTTGGGGGCCTACGAGCAGTACTTC. Translation: CASSLGAYEQYF.

The rearrangement joins TRBV27 to TRBJ1-3; no definite D call. From germline, CDR1 is MNHEY and CDR2 SMNVEV (reference sequence). The CDR3 sequence is 18 residues long. V lost 5 bases and J 2 bases, leaving 22 bases between the germline ends. CDR3 coding DNA: TGTGCCAGCAGTCCGGGAGGATTTTCAAATAACCCTGGAAACACCATATATTTT. This codes for CASSPGGFSNNPGNTIYF.

The V call is TRBV4-1, the J call TRBJ2-7; 8 positions agree with TRBD1. The V gene's germline CDR1 is MGHRA and CDR2 YSYEKL. Trimming cost V 1 base and J 4 bases; bases outside gene matches: 6. The CDR3 contains 15 residues. As DNA, the CDR3 is TGCGCCAGCAGCCAAGCGAAGGACAGGGCGTACGAGCAGTACTTC. Its protein product is CASSQAKDRAYEQYF.